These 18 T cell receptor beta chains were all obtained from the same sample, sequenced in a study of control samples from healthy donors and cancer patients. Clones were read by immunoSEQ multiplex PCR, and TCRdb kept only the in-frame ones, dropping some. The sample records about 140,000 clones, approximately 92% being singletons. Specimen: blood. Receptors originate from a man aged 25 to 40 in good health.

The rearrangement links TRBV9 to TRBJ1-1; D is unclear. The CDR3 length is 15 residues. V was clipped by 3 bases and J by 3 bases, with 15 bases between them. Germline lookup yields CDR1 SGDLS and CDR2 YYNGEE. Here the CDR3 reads CASSAHVQSHTEAFF. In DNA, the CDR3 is TGTGCCAGCAGCGCCCACGTTCAGTCTCACACTGAAGCTTTCTTT.

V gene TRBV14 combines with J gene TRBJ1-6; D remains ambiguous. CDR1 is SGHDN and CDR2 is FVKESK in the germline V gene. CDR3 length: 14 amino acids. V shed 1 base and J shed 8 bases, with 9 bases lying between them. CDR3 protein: CASSQVGGYSPLHF. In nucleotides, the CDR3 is TGTGCCAGCAGCCAAGTTGGAGGGTATTCACCCCTCCACTTT. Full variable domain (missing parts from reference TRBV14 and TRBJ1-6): EAGVTQFPSHSVIEKGQTVTLRCDPISGHDNLYWYRRVMGKEIKFLLHFVKESKQDESGMPNNRFLAERTGGTYSTLKVQPAELEDSGVYFCASSQVGGYSPLHFGNGTRLTVT.

The CDR3 loop is CASSLRLGTDTQYF. DNA for the CDR3: TGTGCCAGCAGTCTTCGGCTGGGGACAGATACGCAGTATTTT. The chain carries TRBV28 and TRBJ2-3, with D unresolved. The V end lost 5 bases, the J end lost 3 bases, and 12 bases lay between the germline ends. Germline CDR1 is MDHEN and CDR2 is SYDVKM. This CDR3 contains 14 residues.

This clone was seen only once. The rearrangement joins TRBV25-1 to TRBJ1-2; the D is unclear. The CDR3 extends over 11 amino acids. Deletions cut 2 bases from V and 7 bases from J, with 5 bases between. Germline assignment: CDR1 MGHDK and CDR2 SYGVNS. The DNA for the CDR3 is TGTGCCAGCAGTGAACTTGCTGGCTACACCTTC. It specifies CASSELAGYTF.

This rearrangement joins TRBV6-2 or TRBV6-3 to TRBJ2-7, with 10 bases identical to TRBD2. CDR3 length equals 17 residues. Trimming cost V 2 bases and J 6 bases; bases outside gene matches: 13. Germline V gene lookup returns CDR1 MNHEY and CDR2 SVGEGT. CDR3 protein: CASSYRSSGSAPREQYF. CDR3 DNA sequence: TGTGCCAGCAGTTACCGTTCTAGCGGGAGTGCTCCTCGCGAGCAGTACTTC.

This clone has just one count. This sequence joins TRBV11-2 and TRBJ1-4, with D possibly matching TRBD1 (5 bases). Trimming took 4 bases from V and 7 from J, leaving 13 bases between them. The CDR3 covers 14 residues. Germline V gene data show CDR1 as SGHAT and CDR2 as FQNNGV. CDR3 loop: CASSSGSGSEKLFF. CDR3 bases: TGTGCCAGCAGCTCAGGGAGCGGTTCTGAAAAACTGTTTTTT.

CDR3 region: CASSGTILSDSPLHF. In nucleotides, the CDR3 is TGTGCCAGCAGCGGGACAATCTTGTCGGATTCACCCCTCCACTTT. This chain uses TRBV7-8 with TRBJ1-6, with TRBD1 as a possible D gene (6 bases). In germline, CDR1 is SGHVS, CDR2 FQNEAQ. V was shortened by 5 bases and J by 8 bases, with 16 bases between the two germline ends. This CDR3 region has 15 residues.

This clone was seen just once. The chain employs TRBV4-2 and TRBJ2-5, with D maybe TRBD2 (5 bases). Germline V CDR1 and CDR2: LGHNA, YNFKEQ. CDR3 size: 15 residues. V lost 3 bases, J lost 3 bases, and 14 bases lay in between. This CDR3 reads CASSQGVASKETQYF. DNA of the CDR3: TGTGCCAGCAGCCAGGGTGTGGCTAGCAAAGAGACCCAGTACTTC.

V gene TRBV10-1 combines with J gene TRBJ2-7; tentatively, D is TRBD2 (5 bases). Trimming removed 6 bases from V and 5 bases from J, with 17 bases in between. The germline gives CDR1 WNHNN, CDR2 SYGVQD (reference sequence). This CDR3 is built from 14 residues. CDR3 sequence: CASSGDLVLNEQYF. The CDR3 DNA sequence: TGCGCCAGCAGCGGGGATCTTGTCCTGAACGAGCAGTACTTC.

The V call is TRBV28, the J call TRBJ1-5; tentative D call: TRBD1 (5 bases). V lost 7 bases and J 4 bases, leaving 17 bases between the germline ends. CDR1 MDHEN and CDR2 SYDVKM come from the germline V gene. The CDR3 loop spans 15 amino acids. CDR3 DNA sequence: TGTGCCAGCACCGAATCCGGGACGGGAAATCAGCCCCAGCATTTT. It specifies CASTESGTGNQPQHF.

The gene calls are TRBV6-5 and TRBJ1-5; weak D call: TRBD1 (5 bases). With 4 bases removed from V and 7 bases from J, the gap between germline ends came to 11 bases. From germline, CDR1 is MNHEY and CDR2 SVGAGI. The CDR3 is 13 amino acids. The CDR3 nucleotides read TGTGCCAGCAGTTTCAGGGAGTTACAGCCCCAGCATTTT. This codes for CASSFRELQPQHF.

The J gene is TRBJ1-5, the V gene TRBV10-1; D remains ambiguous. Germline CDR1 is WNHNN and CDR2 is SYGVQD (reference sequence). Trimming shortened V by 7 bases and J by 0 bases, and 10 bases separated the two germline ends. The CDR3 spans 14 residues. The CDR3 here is CASIPEYSNQPQHF. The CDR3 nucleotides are TGCGCCAGCATCCCTGAGTATAGCAATCAGCCCCAGCATTTT.

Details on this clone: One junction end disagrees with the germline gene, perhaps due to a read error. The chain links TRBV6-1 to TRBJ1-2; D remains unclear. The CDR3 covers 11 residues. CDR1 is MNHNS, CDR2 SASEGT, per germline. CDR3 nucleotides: TGTGCCAGCAGTGAAGGGGCAGTGATTGTCTTC. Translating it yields CASSEGAVIVF.

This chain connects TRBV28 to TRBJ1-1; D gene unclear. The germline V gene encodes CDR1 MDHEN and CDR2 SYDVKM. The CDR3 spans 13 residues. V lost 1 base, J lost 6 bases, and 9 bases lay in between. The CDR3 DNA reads TGTGCCAGCAGTTTATCAGCTCCCTCTGAAGCTTTCTTT. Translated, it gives CASSLSAPSEAFF.

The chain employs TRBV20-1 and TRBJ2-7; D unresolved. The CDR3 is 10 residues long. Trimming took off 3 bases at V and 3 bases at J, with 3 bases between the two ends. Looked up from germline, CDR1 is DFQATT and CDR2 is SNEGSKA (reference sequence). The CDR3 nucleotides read TGCAGTGCTAGCGGCTACGAGCAGTACTTC. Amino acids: CSASGYEQYF.

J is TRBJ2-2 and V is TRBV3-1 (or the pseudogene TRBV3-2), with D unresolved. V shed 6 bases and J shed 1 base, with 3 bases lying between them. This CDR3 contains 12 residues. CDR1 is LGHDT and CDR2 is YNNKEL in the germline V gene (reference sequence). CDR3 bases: TGTGCCAGCAGGCAGAACACCGGGGAGCTGTTTTTT. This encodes CASRQNTGELFF.

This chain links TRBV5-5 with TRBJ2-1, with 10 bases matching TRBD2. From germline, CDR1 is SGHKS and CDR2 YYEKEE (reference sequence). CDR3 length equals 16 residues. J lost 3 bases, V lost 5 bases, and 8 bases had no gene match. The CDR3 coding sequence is TGTGCCAGCAGGCCTACTAGCGGGACGATCTACAATGAGCAGTTCTTC. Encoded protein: CASRPTSGTIYNEQFF.

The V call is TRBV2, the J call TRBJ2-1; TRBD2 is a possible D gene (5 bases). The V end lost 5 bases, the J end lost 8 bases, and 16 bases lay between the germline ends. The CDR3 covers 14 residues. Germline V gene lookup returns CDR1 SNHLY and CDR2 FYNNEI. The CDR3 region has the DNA TGTGCCAGCAGTCCCACAACTAGGTTCGATGAGCAGTTCTTC. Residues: CASSPTTRFDEQFF.